This T cell receptor (beta chain) was documented in a study of T-cell reconstitution after alpha-beta-depleted transplantation in children. Trimming took off 2 bases at V and 4 bases at J, with 11 bases between the two ends. Germline CDR1 SQVTM, CDR2 ANQGSEA. CDR3 length equals 13 residues. This sample's TCRbeta library carried unique molecular identifier barcodes. TCRdb passed the PCR reads through MiXCR, listing each CDR3 protein once. This table has roughly 110,000 distinct CDR3 sequences, 10% appearing once. The sequences come from PBMCs, collected before TCRalphabeta/CD19-depleted stem cell transplant. The TCR sequence derives from a boy younger than 10 with acute lymphoblastic leukemia, due to receive a stem cell transplant. J is TRBJ2-5 and V is TRBV29-1; TRBD1 or TRBD2 may be the D gene (5 bases each). CDR3 residues: CSVESGGGETQYF. CDR3 coding DNA: TGCAGCGTTGAATCAGGTGGGGGAGAGACCCAGTACTTC. Full variable domain (missing parts from reference TRBV29-1 and TRBJ2-5): SAVISQKPSRDICQRGTSLTIQCQVDSQVTMMFWYRQQPGQSLTLIATANQGSEATYESGFVIDKFPISRPNLTFSTLTVSNMSPEDSSIYLCSVESGGGETQYFGPGTRLLVL.